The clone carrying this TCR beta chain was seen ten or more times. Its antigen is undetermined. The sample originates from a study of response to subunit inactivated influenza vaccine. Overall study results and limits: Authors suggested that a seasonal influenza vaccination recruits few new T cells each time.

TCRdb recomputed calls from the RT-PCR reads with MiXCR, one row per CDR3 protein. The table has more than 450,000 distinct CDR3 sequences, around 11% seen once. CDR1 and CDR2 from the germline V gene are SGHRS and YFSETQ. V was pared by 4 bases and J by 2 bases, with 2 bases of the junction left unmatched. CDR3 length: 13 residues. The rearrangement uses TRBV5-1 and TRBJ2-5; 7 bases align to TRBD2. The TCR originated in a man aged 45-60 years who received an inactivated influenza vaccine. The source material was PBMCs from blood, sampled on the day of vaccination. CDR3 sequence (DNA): TGCGCCAGCAGCACGGGACTACAAGAGACCCAGTACTTC. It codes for CASSTGLQETQYF.